The next 32 T cell receptor beta chains were all read from a single sample in a study of blood T cell repertoires in COVID-19. Here immunoSEQ multiplex PCR was the method, and the copy in TCRdb shows in-frame clones only, minus some. The sample comprises approximately 60,000 clones, about four fifths of which are singletons, and 4% to 5.5% rests with the top ten. Sequenced input: peripheral blood. The source of these receptors is a human donor in a cohort sampled during active COVID-19.

The chain has TRBV18 and TRBJ2-2; tentatively, D is TRBD1 (6 bases). Trimming cost V 4 bases and J 5 bases, with 11 bases left between them. Germline CDR1 is KGHSH and CDR2 is LQKENI. This CDR3 has 14 amino acids. CDR3 residues: CASSQQGTTGELFF. DNA of the CDR3: TGTGCCAGCTCACAACAAGGGACAACCGGGGAGCTGTTTTTT.

The chain links TRBV5-4 to TRBJ2-5; the match to TRBD2 covers 8 bases. The CDR3 contains 18 residues. After removal of 0 bases from V and 0 bases from J, the junction contained 10 bases not matched to a gene. The V gene's germline CDR1 is SGHNT and CDR2 YYREEE (reference sequence). CDR3 amino acids: CASSLGGLAGRHQETQYF. The CDR3 DNA reads TGTGCCAGCAGCTTGGGTGGGTTAGCGGGGAGGCACCAAGAGACCCAGTACTTC.

Only one count was recorded for this clone. This chain connects TRBV11-3 to TRBJ2-1, with unresolved D. V dropped 5 bases and J dropped 7 bases, with 9 bases sitting between them. Germline CDR1 is SGHNT and CDR2 is YENEEA. CDR3 length: 12 residues. Here the CDR3 DNA reads TGTGCCAGCAGCCTGAGGTCAAATGAGCAGTTCTTC. Translated: CASSLRSNEQFF.

This chain uses TRBV5-1 with TRBJ1-4; 11 bases map to TRBD1. Trimming at V came to 4 bases and at J to 3 bases, leaving 5 bases not matched to a gene. The CDR3 length is 16 residues. Germline loops: CDR1 SGHRS, CDR2 YFSETQ. CDR3 sequence reads: CASSTGQGAPNEKLFF. CDR3 in DNA: TGCGCCAGCAGCACTGGACAGGGGGCCCCTAATGAAAAACTGTTTTTT.

V is TRBV18 and J is TRBJ2-7; 11 bases map to TRBD1. V lost 1 base, J lost 5 bases, and 4 bases stayed unmatched. In germline, CDR1 is KGHSH, CDR2 LQKENI. This CDR3 region has 15 residues. CDR3 residues: CASSPRDRGINEQYF. CDR3 DNA: TGTGCCAGCTCACCACGGGACAGGGGGATCAACGAGCAGTACTTC.

The chain is built from TRBV2 and TRBJ1-6; the D is unclear. V lost 6 bases and J lost 6, with 12 bases in between. In germline, CDR1 is SNHLY, CDR2 FYNNEI. The CDR3 is made up of 14 amino acids. In DNA, the CDR3 is TGTGCCAGCAGAGAAACAATCCCTAATTCACCCCTCCACTTT. It codes for CASRETIPNSPLHF.

This rearrangement joins TRBV19 to TRBJ2-1, with no clear D. The CDR3 sequence is 13 residues long. Germline V lookup: CDR1 LNHDA, CDR2 SQIVND (reference sequence). V lost 5 bases and J lost 9, with 14 bases in between. CDR3 loop: CASSPLVGGEQFF. The DNA of the CDR3 is TGTGCCAGTAGTCCCCTGGTCGGCGGTGAGCAGTTCTTC.

The chain is built from TRBV7-8 and TRBJ2-1; 10 positions agree with TRBD1. Per germline, CDR1 SGHVS and CDR2 FQNEAQ. The junction had 12 bases not matched to a gene; V was cut back by 3 bases and J by 16 bases. This CDR3 is built from 14 residues. The CDR3 DNA follows: TGTGCCAGCAGCTTTGGAAGGGGAGACAGGGGGCTTTTCTTC. It translates to CASSFGRGDRGLFF.

The V and J genes are TRBV19 and TRBJ1-6; 11 bases line up with TRBD1. Germline CDR1 is LNHDA and CDR2 is SQIVND (reference sequence). This CDR3 is built from 15 residues. J was trimmed by 5 bases and V by 7 bases; bases with no gene match: 4. CDR3 residues: CASKGQGVDNSPLHF. The CDR3 DNA reads as TGTGCCAGTAAGGGACAGGGGGTCGATAATTCACCCCTCCACTTT.

The V gene is TRBV29-1, the J gene TRBJ2-3; D remains unclear. Germline V gene lookup returns CDR1 SQVTM and CDR2 ANQGSEA. This CDR3 contains 13 residues. The V end lost 5 bases, the J end lost 0 bases, and 9 bases lay between the germline ends. Here the CDR3 reads CSVRSGSTDTQYF. The CDR3 region has the DNA TGCAGCGTTAGGTCGGGTAGCACAGATACGCAGTATTTT.

The CDR3 nucleotides read TGTGCCAGCACCTTGGACTACCGCACAGATACGCAGTATTTT. This gives the protein CASTLDYRTDTQYF. V usage is TRBV27 and J usage is TRBJ2-3, with D possibly matching TRBD2 (6 bases). V lost 7 bases, J lost 1 base, and 12 bases lay in between. CDR1 and CDR2 (germline): MNHEY, SMNVEV (reference sequence). The CDR3 spans 14 residues.

The V call is TRBV20-1, the J call TRBJ2-1; D might be TRBD1 (6 bases). CDR3 length equals 12 residues. The V gene lost 3 bases and the J gene lost 10 bases, with 13 bases spanning the gap. Germline lookup yields CDR1 DFQATT and CDR2 SNEGSKA (reference sequence). DNA of the CDR3: TGCAGTGCTAGTGGGGGCGCGAAAGAGCAGTTCTTC. Amino acids: CSASGGAKEQFF.

Concerning this clone: At one end the junction does not follow the germline gene, possibly because of a read error. This chain connects TRBV18 to TRBJ1-2; unclear D gene. The CDR3 totals 14 residues. Germline CDR1 is KGHSH and CDR2 is LQKENI. Written as DNA, the CDR3 is TGTGCCAGCTCATACACCGGGGATAACTCTGGCTACACCTTC. Amino acid sequence: CASSYTGDNSGYTF.

This clone has only a few counts. The chain is built from TRBV5-1 and TRBJ2-1, with a weak D call TRBD2 (7 bases). Germline V gene sequence: CDR1 SGHRS, CDR2 YFSETQ. This CDR3 region has 15 residues. V lost 5 bases, J lost 0 bases, and 12 bases lay in between. CDR3 DNA: TGCGCCAGCAGGGAGGCGGGGGCCTCCTACAATGAGCAGTTCTTC. This sequence encodes CASREAGASYNEQFF.

The V and J genes are TRBV19 and TRBJ1-2; TRBD1 matches 9 bases. The length of the CDR3 is 13 residues. With 9 bases clipped from V and 8 bases from J, the junction kept 10 bases outside the gene matches. Germline V gene sequence: CDR1 LNHDA, CDR2 SQIVND (reference sequence). The CDR3 coding sequence is TGTGCCAGCGGGACAGGGCGGGCTCTGGGCTACACCTTC. It translates to CASGTGRALGYTF.

The V gene is TRBV7-8, the J gene TRBJ2-3, with D hard to call. V lost 5 bases and J 3 bases, leaving 27 bases between the germline ends. The CDR3 is 19 residues long. Per the germline V gene, CDR1 is SGHVS and CDR2 is FQNEAQ. CDR3 amino acids: CASSANLVIGDLRTDTQYF. CDR3 coding DNA: TGTGCCAGCAGCGCCAATCTAGTAATAGGCGATCTTAGGACAGATACGCAGTATTTT.

The CDR3 loop is CASSQGGPRNKINQPQHF. The CDR3 DNA sequence: TGTGCCAGCAGCCAAGGGGGGCCGCGTAATAAGATCAATCAGCCCCAGCATTTT. V usage is TRBV4-2 and J usage is TRBJ1-5, with D maybe TRBD1 (6 bases). CDR3 size: 18 residues. The V end lost 1 base, the J end lost 3 bases, and 19 bases lay between the germline ends. Germline CDR1 is LGHNA and CDR2 is YNFKEQ.

At least ten counts were recorded for this clone. The chain couples TRBV5-1 to TRBJ2-7, with D perhaps TRBD2 (5 bases). V was cut by 2 bases and J by 3 bases, with 12 bases left in between. Germline CDR1 and CDR2: SGHRS and YFSETQ. CDR3 length: 14 amino acids. The CDR3 region is CASSFPGRGYEQYF. CDR3 nucleotides: TGCGCCAGCAGCTTTCCGGGCCGGGGCTACGAGCAGTACTTC.

V is TRBV10-3 and J is TRBJ1-5; no clear D. This CDR3 comprises 15 residues. Trimming took 3 bases from V and 0 from J, leaving 9 bases between them. CDR1 ENHRY and CDR2 SYGVKD come from the germline V gene. The CDR3 DNA is TGTGCCATCAGTGACCAGGCGTTTAGCAATCAGCCCCAGCATTTT. This encodes CAISDQAFSNQPQHF.

CDR3 sequence: CASSLDLAGRLYNEQFF. The CDR3 nucleotides read TGTGCCAGCAGCTTAGATTTGGCGGGGAGACTTTACAATGAGCAGTTCTTC. The V gene is TRBV11-2, the J gene TRBJ2-1, with a tentative D call TRBD2 (6 bases). Germline V gene data show CDR1 as SGHAT and CDR2 as FQNNGV. V lost 0 bases and J 4 bases, leaving 16 bases between the germline ends. The CDR3 spans 17 residues.

This clone was observed once. The genes are TRBV5-4 and TRBJ2-5; D perhaps matches TRBD2 (6 bases). Germline V gene sequence: CDR1 SGHNT, CDR2 YYREEE (reference sequence). The CDR3 is 14 residues long. Trimming shortened V by 0 bases and J by 1 base, and 7 bases separated the two germline ends. CDR3 protein: CASSLAGVQETQYF. For the CDR3, the DNA is TGTGCCAGCAGCTTGGCGGGGGTCCAAGAGACCCAGTACTTC.

The J gene is TRBJ1-1, the V gene TRBV2; the D is unclear. Deletions cut 5 bases from V and 1 base from J, with 5 bases between. Germline V gene data show CDR1 as SNHLY and CDR2 as FYNNEI. The CDR3 consists of 12 residues. CDR3 DNA sequence: TGTGCCAGCAGTAGACAGAACACTGAAGCTTTCTTT. It is translated as CASSRQNTEAFF.

The chain combines TRBV15 with TRBJ2-4; 14 bases map to TRBD2. Germline values: CDR1 LNHNV, CDR2 YYDKDF (reference sequence). The CDR3 contains 17 residues. V lost 5 bases to trimming and J lost 6 bases; unmatched junction nucleotides: 9. The CDR3 DNA is TGTGCCACCAGCCCGGAGACTAGCGGGGGGGCCCGAAACATTCAGTACTTC. This sequence encodes CATSPETSGGARNIQYF.

V usage is TRBV19 and J usage is TRBJ2-7, with 10 bases aligning to TRBD1. The germline V gene encodes CDR1 LNHDA and CDR2 SQIVND (reference sequence). V dropped 4 bases and J dropped 5; count of bases not matched to a gene: 8. The CDR3 runs 15 residues. Here the CDR3 DNA reads TGTGCCAGTAGTACCCGGGACAGGGGACGAGACGAGCAGTACTTC. Translating gives CASSTRDRGRDEQYF.

CDR3 DNA: TGCAGTGCTAGAGCCTCTTACGAGCAGTACTTC. This codes for CSARASYEQYF. The chain carries TRBV20-1 and TRBJ2-7; unclear D gene. V lost 1 base and J lost 4, with 5 bases in between. The CDR3 totals 11 residues. CDR1 is DFQATT, CDR2 SNEGSKA, per germline (reference sequence).

V usage is TRBV5-1 and J usage is TRBJ2-2; the match to TRBD1 covers 11 bases. After removal of 4 bases from V and 9 bases from J, the junction contained 8 bases not matched to a gene. Looked up from germline, CDR1 is SGHRS and CDR2 is YFSETQ. The CDR3 runs to 15 residues. The CDR3 DNA sequence: TGCGCCAGCAGCGTGGGACAGGGGGGTTTCCGGGAGCTGTTTTTT. This encodes CASSVGQGGFRELFF.

The rearrangement uses TRBV3-1 (or the pseudogene TRBV3-2) and TRBJ1-1, with 7 bases lining up with TRBD1. Per germline, CDR1 LGHDT and CDR2 YNNKEL (reference sequence). After removal of 2 bases from V and 4 bases from J, the junction contained 1 base not matched to a gene. The CDR3 sequence is 13 residues long. The CDR3 nucleotides read TGTGCCAGCAGCCAACGGACAGGCACTGAAGCTTTCTTT. This sequence encodes CASSQRTGTEAFF.

This clone was observed a few times. This chain connects TRBV5-6 to TRBJ2-1; the match to TRBD1 covers 7 bases. The CDR3 sequence is 12 residues long. The germline V gene has CDR1 SGHDT and CDR2 YYEEEE. Trimming removed 5 bases from V and 6 bases from J; junction bases left unmatched: 2. The CDR3 reads CASRRQGNEQFF. The CDR3 DNA reads as TGTGCCAGCAGGAGACAGGGCAATGAGCAGTTCTTC.

This clone has only a few counts. The V call is TRBV5-4, the J call TRBJ2-3; perhaps TRBD2 as D (8 bases). CDR1 and CDR2 (germline): SGHNT, YYREEE (reference sequence). Trimming took 4 bases from V and 4 from J, leaving 16 bases between them. The CDR3 runs 15 residues. The CDR3 reads CASSPGLGGADTQYF. The CDR3 DNA follows: TGTGCCAGCAGCCCGGGACTAGGGGGCGCAGATACGCAGTATTTT.

This chain joins TRBV9 and TRBJ2-2, with 9 bases that match TRBD1. V shed 4 bases and J 4 bases; nucleotides not matched to a gene: 5. CDR3 length: 15 amino acids. Per germline, CDR1 SGDLS and CDR2 YYNGEE. This CDR3 reads CASSPGTGPTGELFF. The CDR3 DNA reads TGTGCCAGCAGCCCCGGGACAGGGCCCACCGGGGAGCTGTTTTTT.

This clone was found a few times. The V and J genes are TRBV7-2 and TRBJ2-7; 9 positions match TRBD1. CDR1 and CDR2 from the germline V gene are SGHTA and FQGNSA. CDR3 length: 15 residues. V trimming: 1 base; J trimming: 3 bases; junction bases outside the gene matches: 4. The CDR3 sequence is CASSLVPGQGYEQYF. CDR3 in DNA: TGTGCCAGCAGCTTAGTACCGGGACAGGGCTACGAGCAGTACTTC.

This clone has just a few counts. The chain links TRBV6-5 to TRBJ2-2, with D possibly TRBD2 on 6 matching bases. Trimming took 7 bases from V and 13 from J, leaving 22 bases between them. This CDR3 region has 14 residues. The germline CDR1 and CDR2 sequences are MNHEY and SVGAGI. The CDR3 spells CASTRLGDPTSLFF. CDR3 DNA: TGTGCCAGCACAAGACTAGGGGACCCTACTTCGCTGTTTTTT.